This TCR beta chain is drawn from a study of blood T cells in healthy people across ages. Overall study context: There was about one barcoded beta molecule captured by template switching per two T cells. Whole-study results and caveats: Strong correlation was found linking TCR beta diversity to naive T cell percentage. Donor CMV status, an unknown factor, possibly confounded changes in expanded clonotypes.

The CDR3 totals 14 residues. V was cut by 0 bases and J by 7 bases, with 13 bases left in between. Looked up from germline, CDR1 is SGDLS and CDR2 is YYNGEE. The table lists this clonotype with a few counts. Its cognate antigen is unknown. A sample-barcoded 5' primer and a J-beta primer mix were used in a second PCR of about 7 to 12 cycles. Sequencing yielded, for each sample, at least 3 million paired-end reads carrying CDR3. Each CDR3 protein gets one entry after TCRdb re-called the 5' RACE reads with MiXCR. The data show about 640,000 distinct CDR3 sequences, with about 30% seen just once and more than 15% held by the top ten.

The chain employs TRBV9 and TRBJ1-1; possible D gene TRBD1, 6 bases. The sequence was obtained from an elderly woman in good health. Sequencing input: blood. Written as DNA, the CDR3 is TGTGCCAGCAGCGTAGTGAGGGGGGGTAGTGAAGCTTTCTTT. This codes for CASSVVRGGSEAFF.